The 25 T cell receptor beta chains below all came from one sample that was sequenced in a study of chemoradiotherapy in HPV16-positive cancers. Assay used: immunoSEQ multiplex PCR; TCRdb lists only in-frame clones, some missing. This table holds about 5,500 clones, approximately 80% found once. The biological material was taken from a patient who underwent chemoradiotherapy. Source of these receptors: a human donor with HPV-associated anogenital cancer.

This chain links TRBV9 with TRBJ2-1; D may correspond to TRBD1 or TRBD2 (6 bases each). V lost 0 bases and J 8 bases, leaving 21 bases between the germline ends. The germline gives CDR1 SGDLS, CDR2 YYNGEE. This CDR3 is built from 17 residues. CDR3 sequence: CASSVARGASGGDEQFF. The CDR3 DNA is TGTGCCAGCAGCGTAGCTAGGGGGGCTTCTGGTGGGGATGAGCAGTTCTTC.

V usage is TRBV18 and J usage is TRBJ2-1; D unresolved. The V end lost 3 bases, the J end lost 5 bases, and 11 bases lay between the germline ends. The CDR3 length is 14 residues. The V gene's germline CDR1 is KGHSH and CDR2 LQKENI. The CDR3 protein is CASSPPPPNNEQFF. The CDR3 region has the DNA TGTGCCAGCTCACCGCCGCCGCCTAACAATGAGCAGTTCTTC.

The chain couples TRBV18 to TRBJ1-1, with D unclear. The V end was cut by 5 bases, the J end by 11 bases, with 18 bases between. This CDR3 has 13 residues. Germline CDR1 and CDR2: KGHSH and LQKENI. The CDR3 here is CASSEDQVSFAFF. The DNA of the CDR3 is TGTGCCAGCTCAGAGGACCAGGTTTCTTTCGCTTTCTTT.

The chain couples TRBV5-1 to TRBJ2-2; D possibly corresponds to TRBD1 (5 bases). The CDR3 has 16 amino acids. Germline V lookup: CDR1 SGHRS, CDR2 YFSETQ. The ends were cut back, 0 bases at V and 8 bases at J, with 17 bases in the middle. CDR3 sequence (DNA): TGCGCCAGCAGCTTGGGGACGGCAGGGATTGGTGGGGAGCTGTTTTTT. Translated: CASSLGTAGIGGELFF.

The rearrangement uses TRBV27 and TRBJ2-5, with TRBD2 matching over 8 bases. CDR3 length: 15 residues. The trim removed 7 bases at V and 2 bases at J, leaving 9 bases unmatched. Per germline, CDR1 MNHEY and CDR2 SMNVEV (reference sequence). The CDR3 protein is CASKVAGYTQETQYF. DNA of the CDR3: TGTGCCAGCAAAGTAGCGGGATACACTCAAGAGACCCAGTACTTC.

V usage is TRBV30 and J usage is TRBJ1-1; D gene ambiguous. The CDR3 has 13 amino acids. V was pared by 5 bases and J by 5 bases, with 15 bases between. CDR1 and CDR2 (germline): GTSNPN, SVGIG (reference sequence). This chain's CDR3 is CAWGSNLGTEAFF. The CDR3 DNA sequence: TGTGCCTGGGGGAGTAACCTGGGGACTGAAGCTTTCTTT.

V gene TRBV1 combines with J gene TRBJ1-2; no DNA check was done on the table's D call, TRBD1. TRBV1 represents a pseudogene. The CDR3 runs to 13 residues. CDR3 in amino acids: CTSSRDRNYGYTF. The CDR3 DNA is TGCACCAGCAGCCGTGACAGGAACTATGGCTACACCTTC.

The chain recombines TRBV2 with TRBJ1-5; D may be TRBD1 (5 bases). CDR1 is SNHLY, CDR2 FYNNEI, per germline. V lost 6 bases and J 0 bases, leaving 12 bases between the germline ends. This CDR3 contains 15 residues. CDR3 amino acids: CASRATAYSNQPQHF. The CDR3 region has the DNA TGTGCCAGCAGGGCGACAGCTTATAGCAATCAGCCCCAGCATTTT.

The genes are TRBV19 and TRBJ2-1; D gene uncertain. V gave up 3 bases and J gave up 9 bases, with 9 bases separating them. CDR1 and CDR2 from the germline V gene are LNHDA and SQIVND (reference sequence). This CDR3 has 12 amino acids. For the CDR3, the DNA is TGTGCCAGTAGTATCTTGGTCGGTGAGCAGTTCTTC. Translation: CASSILVGEQFF.

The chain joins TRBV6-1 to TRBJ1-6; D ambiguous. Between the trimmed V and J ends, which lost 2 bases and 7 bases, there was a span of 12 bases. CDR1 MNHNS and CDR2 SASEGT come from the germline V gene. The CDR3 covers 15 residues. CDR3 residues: CASSERRAGNSPLHF. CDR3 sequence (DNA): TGTGCCAGCAGTGAACGAAGGGCTGGGAATTCACCCCTCCACTTT.

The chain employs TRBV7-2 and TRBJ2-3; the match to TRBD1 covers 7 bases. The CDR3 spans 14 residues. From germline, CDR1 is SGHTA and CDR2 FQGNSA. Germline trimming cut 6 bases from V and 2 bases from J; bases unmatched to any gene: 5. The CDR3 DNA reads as TGTGCCAGCAGTCGCAGGGGGATCACAGATACGCAGTATTTT. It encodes CASSRRGITDTQYF.

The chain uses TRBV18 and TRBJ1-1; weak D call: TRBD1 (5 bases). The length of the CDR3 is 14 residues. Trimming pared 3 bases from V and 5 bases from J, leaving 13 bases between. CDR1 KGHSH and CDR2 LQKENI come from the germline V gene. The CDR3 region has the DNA TGTGCCAGCTCACCCCCGGTAGGGGCGACTGAAGCTTTCTTT. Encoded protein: CASSPPVGATEAFF.

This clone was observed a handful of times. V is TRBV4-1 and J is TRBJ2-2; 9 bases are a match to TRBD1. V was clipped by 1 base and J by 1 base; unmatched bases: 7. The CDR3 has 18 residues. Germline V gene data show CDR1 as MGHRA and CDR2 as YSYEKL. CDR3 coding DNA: TGCGCCAGCAGCCAAGGCACGGGACAGGGACTGAACACCGGGGAGCTGTTTTTT. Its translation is CASSQGTGQGLNTGELFF.

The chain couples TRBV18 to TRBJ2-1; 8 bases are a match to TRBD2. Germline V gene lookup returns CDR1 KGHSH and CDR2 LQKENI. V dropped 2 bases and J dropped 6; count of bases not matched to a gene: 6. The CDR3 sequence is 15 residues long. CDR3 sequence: CASSPSSGSPNEQFF. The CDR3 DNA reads TGTGCCAGCTCACCATCCAGCGGGAGCCCCAATGAGCAGTTCTTC.

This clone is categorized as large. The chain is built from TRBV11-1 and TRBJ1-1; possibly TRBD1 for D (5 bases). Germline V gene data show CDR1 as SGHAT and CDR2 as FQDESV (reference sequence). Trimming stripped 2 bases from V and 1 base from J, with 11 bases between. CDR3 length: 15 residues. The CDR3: CASSLRAGRNTEAFF. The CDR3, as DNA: TGTGCCAGCAGCTTAAGGGCAGGGCGGAACACTGAAGCTTTCTTT.

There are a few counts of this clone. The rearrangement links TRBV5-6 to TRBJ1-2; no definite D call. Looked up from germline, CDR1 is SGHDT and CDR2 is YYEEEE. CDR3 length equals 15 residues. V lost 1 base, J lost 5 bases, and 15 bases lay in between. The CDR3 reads CASSLSASLYYGYTF. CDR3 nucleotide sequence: TGTGCCAGCAGCTTGAGCGCAAGCCTCTATTATGGCTACACCTTC.

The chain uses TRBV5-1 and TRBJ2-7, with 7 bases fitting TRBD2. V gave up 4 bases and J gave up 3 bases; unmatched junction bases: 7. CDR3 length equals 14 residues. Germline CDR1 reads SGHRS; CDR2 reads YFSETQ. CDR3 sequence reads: CASSLGGGDYEQYF. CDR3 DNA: TGCGCCAGCAGCCTTGGTGGGGGGGACTACGAGCAGTACTTC.

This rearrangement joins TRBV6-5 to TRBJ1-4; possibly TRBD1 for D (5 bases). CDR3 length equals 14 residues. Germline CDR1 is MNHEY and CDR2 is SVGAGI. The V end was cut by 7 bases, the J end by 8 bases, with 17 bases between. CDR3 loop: CASTPLQGDEKLFF. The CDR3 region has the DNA TGTGCCAGCACTCCACTTCAGGGAGACGAAAAACTGTTTTTT.

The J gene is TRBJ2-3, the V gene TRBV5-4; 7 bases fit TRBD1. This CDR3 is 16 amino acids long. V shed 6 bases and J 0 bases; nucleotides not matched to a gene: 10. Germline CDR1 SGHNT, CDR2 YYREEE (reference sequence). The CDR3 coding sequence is TGTGCCAGCACCAAAGGGGGCCTAGAAAGCACAGATACGCAGTATTTT. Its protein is CASTKGGLESTDTQYF. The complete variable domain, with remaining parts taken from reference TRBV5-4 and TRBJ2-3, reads ETGVTQSPTHLIKTRGQQVTLRCSSQSGHNTVSWYQQALGQGPQFIFQYYREEENGRGNFPPRFSGLQFPNYSSELNVNALELDDSALYLCASTKGGLESTDTQYFGPGTRLTVL.

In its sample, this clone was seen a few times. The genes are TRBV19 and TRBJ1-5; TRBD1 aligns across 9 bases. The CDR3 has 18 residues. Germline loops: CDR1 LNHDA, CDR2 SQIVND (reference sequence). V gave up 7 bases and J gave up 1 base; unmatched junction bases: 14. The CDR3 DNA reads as TGTGCCAGTACCACGTACTCGGGACAGGGAAAAAGCAATCAGCCCCAGCATTTT. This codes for CASTTYSGQGKSNQPQHF.

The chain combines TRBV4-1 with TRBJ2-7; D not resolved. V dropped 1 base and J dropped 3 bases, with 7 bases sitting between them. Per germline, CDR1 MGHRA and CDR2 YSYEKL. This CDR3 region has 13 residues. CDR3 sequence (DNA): TGCGCCAGCAGCCAAGGGGCCCACTACGAGCAGTACTTC. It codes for CASSQGAHYEQYF.

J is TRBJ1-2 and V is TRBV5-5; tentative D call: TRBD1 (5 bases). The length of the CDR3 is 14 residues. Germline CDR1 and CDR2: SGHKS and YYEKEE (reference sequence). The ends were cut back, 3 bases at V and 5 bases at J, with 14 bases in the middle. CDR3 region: CASSSTPGMYGYTF. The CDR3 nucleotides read TGTGCCAGCAGCTCGACTCCAGGGATGTATGGCTACACCTTC.

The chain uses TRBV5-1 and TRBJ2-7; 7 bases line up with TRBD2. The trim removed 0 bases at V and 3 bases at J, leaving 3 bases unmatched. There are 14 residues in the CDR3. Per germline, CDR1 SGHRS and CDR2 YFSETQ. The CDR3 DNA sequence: TGCGCCAGCAGCTTGGGAGTAGCGGGCTACGAGCAGTACTTC. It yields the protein CASSLGVAGYEQYF.

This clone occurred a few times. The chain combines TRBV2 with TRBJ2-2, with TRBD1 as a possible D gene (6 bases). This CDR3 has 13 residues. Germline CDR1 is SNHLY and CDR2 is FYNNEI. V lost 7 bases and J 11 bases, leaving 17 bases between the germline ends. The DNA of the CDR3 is TGTGCCAGCATTTTAAAACAGGGAACCGAGCTGTTTTTT. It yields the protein CASILKQGTELFF.

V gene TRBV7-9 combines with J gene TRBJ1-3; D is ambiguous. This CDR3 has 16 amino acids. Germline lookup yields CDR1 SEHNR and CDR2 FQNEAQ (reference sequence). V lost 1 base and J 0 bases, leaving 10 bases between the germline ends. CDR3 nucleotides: TGTGCCAGCAGCTTAGTGGGCGCAAACTCTGGAAACACCATATATTTT. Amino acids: CASSLVGANSGNTIYF.